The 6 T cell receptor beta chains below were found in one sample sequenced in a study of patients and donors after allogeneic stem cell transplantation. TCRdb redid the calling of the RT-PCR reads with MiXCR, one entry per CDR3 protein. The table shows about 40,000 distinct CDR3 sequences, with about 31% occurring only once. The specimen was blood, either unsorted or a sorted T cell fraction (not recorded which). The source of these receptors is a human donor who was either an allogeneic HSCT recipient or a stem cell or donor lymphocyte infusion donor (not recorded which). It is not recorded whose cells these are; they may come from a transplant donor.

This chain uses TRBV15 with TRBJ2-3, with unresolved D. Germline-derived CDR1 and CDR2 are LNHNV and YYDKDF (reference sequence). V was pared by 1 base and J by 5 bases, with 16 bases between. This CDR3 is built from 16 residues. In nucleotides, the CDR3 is TGTGCCACCAGCAGAGCACTTAGTTTTATAGGAGATACGCAGTATTTT. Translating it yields CATSRALSFIGDTQYF.

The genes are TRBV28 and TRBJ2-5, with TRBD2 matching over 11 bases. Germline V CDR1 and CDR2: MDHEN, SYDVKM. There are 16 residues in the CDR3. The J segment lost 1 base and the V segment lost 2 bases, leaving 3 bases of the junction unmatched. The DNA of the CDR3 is TGTGCCAGCAGTTTACGACTAGCGGGACGCCAAGAGACCCAGTACTTC. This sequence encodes CASSLRLAGRQETQYF.

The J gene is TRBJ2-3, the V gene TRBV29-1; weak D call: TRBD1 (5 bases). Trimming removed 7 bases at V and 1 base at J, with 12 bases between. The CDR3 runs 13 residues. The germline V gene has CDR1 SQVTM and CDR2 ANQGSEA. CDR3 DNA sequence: TGCAGCGGACATAGGGGCGGCACAGATACGCAGTATTTT. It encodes CSGHRGGTDTQYF.

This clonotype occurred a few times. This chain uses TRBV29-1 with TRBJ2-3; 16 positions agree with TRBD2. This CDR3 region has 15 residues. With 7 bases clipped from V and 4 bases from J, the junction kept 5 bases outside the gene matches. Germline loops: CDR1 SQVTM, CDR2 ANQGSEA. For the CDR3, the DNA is TGCAGCGGTACCGGGACTAGCGGGAGGGCAGATACGCAGTATTTT. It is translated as CSGTGTSGRADTQYF.

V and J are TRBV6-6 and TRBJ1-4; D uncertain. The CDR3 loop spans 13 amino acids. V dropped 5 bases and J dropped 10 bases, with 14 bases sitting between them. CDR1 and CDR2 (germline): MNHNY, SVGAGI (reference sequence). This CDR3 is CASSLSTLGKLFF. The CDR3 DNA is TGTGCCAGCAGTCTCTCGACCTTGGGAAAACTGTTTTTT.

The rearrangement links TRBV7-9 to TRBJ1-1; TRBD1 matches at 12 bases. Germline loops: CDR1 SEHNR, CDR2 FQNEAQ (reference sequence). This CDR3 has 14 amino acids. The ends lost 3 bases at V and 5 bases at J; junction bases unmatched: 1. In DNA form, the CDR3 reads TGTGCCAGCAGCTTGGGACAGGGGGCGACTGAAGCTTTCTTT. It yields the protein CASSLGQGATEAFF.